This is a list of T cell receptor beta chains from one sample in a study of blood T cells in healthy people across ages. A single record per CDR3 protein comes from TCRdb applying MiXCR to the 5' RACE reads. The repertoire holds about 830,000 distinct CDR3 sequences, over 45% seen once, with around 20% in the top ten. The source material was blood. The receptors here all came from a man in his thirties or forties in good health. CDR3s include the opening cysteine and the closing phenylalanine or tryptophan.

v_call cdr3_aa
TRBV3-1 CASSHTLWRNAGIQYF
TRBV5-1 CASSLRPRSGGGMIAEAFF
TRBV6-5 CASSYAGETQYF
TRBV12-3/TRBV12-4 CASSVSIPGGGQPQHF
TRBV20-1 CSAMGRGLNYGYTF
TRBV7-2 CASEGQAYNEQYF
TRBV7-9 CASSHSQVFSNEKLFF
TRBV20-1 CSARDLPGQNYQPQHF
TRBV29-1 CSAGGRLSTDTQYF
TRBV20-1 CSASLGGEAFF
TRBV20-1 CSAPREGLSTDTQYF
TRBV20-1 CSANQVGRGEETQYF